This T cell receptor beta chain is from a study of cytotoxic CD8 clonotypes in ibrutinib-treated CLL. Background on the study: The patient breakdown showed fewer than 12 relapsed/refractory and some 16 treatment-naive cases, with about 18 IGHV unmutated.

The repertoire was sequenced with immunoSEQ multiplex PCR; TCRdb's copy has only in-frame clones and lacks some. Here the sample spans approximately 92,000 clones, approximately 77% being singletons. This CDR3 contains 12 residues. Between the trimmed V and J ends, which lost 5 bases and 16 bases, there was a span of 18 bases. CDR1 is SGHTA, CDR2 FQGNSA, per germline. The chain is built from TRBV7-2 and TRBJ2-1; tentative D call: TRBD1 (5 bases). The TCR originated in a human donor with chronic lymphocytic leukemia. This specimen was PBMCs, taken after 24 months of ibrutinib treatment. The CDR3 DNA sequence: TGTGCCAGCAGCCCCCCATCGCAGGGTGGATTCTTC. Translating it yields CASSPPSQGGFF.